The rows below give T cell receptor beta chains drawn from one sample of a study of regulatory T cells in long-lasting Graves disease. TCRdb passed the multiplex PCR reads through MiXCR, listing each CDR3 protein once. The top ten clones hold approximately 25% of a sample with about 530,000 distinct CDR3 sequences, 16% of them seen once. This sample also appeared in a second study, on T cells in Graves' hyperthyroidism and ophthalmopathy.

This material consisted of peripheral blood mononuclear cells (PBMCs), taken at new diagnosis, from a patient treated with antithyroid drugs. These receptor sequences come from a middle-aged woman with Graves disease. Each CDR3 is given with its conserved first and last residue. The order of the fields is J gene, clone size, D gene, V gene, CDR3 length, CDR3 DNA, CDR3 protein. A D gene is named only where the DNA matches it firmly. Some rows mark clone size as missing; the rest say once, few, many or name a class of expanded clone.

TRBJ2-7,many,NA,TRBV7-9,14,TGTGCCAGCAGCTTCGACCCTCGAGCCTACGAGCAGTACTTC,CASSFDPRAYEQYF
TRBJ2-6,once,NA,TRBV24-1,15,TGTGTCAAAGGGGGACACCGCTCTGGGGCCAACGTCCTGACTTTC,CVKGGHRSGANVLTF
TRBJ2-2,few,NA,TRBV18,15,TGTGCCAGCTCACCACGGACACCAGGGACCGGGGAGCTGTTTTTT,CASSPRTPGTGELFF
TRBJ2-7,few,TRBD2,TRBV6-1,13,TGTGCCGTGAGGCGGGGGGCGCGCTACGAGCAGTACTTC,CAVRRGARYEQYF
TRBJ1-1,many,TRBD1,TRBV2,15,TGTGCCAGCCGCTTGACAGGGGGTGTGAACACTGAAGCTTTCTTT,CASRLTGGVNTEAFF
TRBJ2-2,few,NA,TRBV7-9,17,TGTGCCAGCAGCTTAGGAGGGGTCCTCTTAGGCACCGGGGAGCTGTTTTTT,CASSLGGVLLGTGELFF
TRBJ2-2,NA,TRBD1,TRBV5-1,15,TGCGCCAGCAGCATGGGACAGGGGGGGACCGGGGAGCTGTTTTTT,CASSMGQGGTGELFF
TRBJ2-5,few,NA,TRBV5-4,13,TGTGCCAGCAGCTTGGTAGTGGGGGAGACCCAGTACTTC,CASSLVVGETQYF
TRBJ1-4,NA,NA,TRBV13,13,TGTGCCAGCAGCCGAGACCATAATGAAAAACTGTTTTTT,CASSRDHNEKLFF
TRBJ1-5,few,TRBD1,TRBV30,14,TGTGCCTGGAGTGTACAACAGGGGAATCAGCCCCAGCATTTT,CAWSVQQGNQPQHF